This TCR beta chain was sequenced in a study of CD4 and CD8 cells across lung adenocarcinoma regions. The CDR3 is made up of 13 amino acids. The germline gives CDR1 WNHNN, CDR2 SYGVQD (reference sequence). V lost 10 bases, J lost 2 bases, and 7 bases stayed unmatched. TCRdb ran MiXCR on the PCR reads and lists one entry per CDR3 protein. The sample has some 20,000 distinct CDR3 sequences, roughly half seen once. Localized lung adenocarcinoma, a non-small cell lung cancer, affected the donors. The TCR comes from a female donor with lung adenocarcinoma. The CD4 and CD8 labels of this study may be unreliable. V gene TRBV10-1 combines with J gene TRBJ1-2, with 7 bases identical to TRBD1. Sequenced sample: CD8+ T cells from the center of a lung tumor. The CDR3 DNA follows: TGCGCCACCAACGACAGGGTGAACTATGGCTACACCTTC. It encodes CATNDRVNYGYTF.